This T cell receptor (beta chain) was found in a study of blood T cell repertoires in COVID-19. The overall study: Sources were T cells, B-cell-depleted T cells, or PBMCs; the material itself was cDNA or gDNA.

CDR3 length: 13 amino acids. Only in-frame clones appear in the TCRdb table, and some are missing; sequencing was by immunoSEQ multiplex PCR. The table lists fewer than 200,000 clones, roughly 80% of them singletons. The sequence derives from a man aged 50-60 years who had recovered from COVID-19. Sequenced: PBMCs or T cells enriched from blood (not recorded which). V is TRBV21-1 and J is TRBJ2-3; the table gives TRBD2 as D, unverified against the DNA. TRBV21-1 represents a pseudogene. The CDR3 here is CASSVRRGDTQYF. The CDR3 nucleotides are TGTGCCAGCAGCGTACGGAGGGGAGATACGCAGTATTTT.